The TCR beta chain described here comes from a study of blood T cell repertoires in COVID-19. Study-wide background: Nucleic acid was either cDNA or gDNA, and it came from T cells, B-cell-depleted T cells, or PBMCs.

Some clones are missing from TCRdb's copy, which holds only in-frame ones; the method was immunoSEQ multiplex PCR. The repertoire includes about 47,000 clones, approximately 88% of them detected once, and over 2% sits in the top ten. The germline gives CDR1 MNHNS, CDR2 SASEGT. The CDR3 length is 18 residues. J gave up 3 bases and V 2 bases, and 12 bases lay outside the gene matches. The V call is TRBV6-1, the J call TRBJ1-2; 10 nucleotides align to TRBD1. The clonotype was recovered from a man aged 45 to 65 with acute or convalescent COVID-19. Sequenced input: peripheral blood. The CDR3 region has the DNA TGTGCCAGCAGTGAATCAGGGGACAGGGGAGTTCAGGACTATGGCTACACCTTC. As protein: CASSESGDRGVQDYGYTF.